The 5 T cell receptor beta chains below were found in one sample sequenced in a study of T cell responses to AZD1222 COVID-19 vaccine. TCRdb keeps only in-frame clones here, not all; method: immunoSEQ multiplex PCR. The data contain over 100,000 clones, roughly 93% of them singletons. The sequenced sample was peripheral blood, obtained on day 0 of AZD1222 vaccination. The receptors shown here come from an adult in good health.

This clone was seen only once. The V gene is TRBV4-1, the J gene TRBJ1-2; D unclear. Germline V lookup: CDR1 MGHRA, CDR2 YSYEKL. Trimming pared 2 bases from V and 8 bases from J, leaving 24 bases between. The CDR3 runs to 17 residues. In DNA, the CDR3 is TGCGCCAGCAGCCAATTCCTCCGGAGGACGGACTTGGAGGGCTACACCTTC. It yields the protein CASSQFLRRTDLEGYTF.

This CDR3 reads CATSRERLTTTSTDTQYF. CDR3 sequence (DNA): TGTGCCACCAGCAGAGAGCGTCTGACTACCACTAGCACAGATACGCAGTATTTT. V gene TRBV15 combines with J gene TRBJ2-3, with TRBD2 as a possible D gene (5 bases). Per the germline V gene, CDR1 is LNHNV and CDR2 is YYDKDF (reference sequence). V gave up 0 bases and J gave up 0 bases, with 16 bases separating them. The length of the CDR3 is 18 residues.

The chain links TRBV7-9 to TRBJ1-1, with a weak D call TRBD1 (5 bases). The CDR3 totals 12 residues. With 5 bases removed from V and 7 bases from J, the gap between germline ends came to 11 bases. Germline CDR1 reads SEHNR; CDR2 reads FQNEAQ (reference sequence). The CDR3: CASSQRDGEAFF. In DNA, the CDR3 is TGTGCCAGCAGCCAACGGGACGGTGAAGCTTTCTTT.

This clone showed up just once. The rearrangement joins TRBV2 to TRBJ2-2, with D maybe TRBD2 (5 bases). Between the trimmed V and J ends, which lost 3 bases and 1 base, there was a span of 9 bases. The CDR3 is 15 amino acids. Germline V gene sequence: CDR1 SNHLY, CDR2 FYNNEI. The CDR3 DNA is TGTGCCAGCAGTGACGAGCGGCTGAACACCGGGGAGCTGTTTTTT. Its protein product is CASSDERLNTGELFF.

The V and J genes are TRBV11-3 and TRBJ2-7, with D hard to call. V was cut by 3 bases and J by 2 bases, with 5 bases left in between. The length of the CDR3 is 12 residues. Germline CDR1 and CDR2: SGHNT and YENEEA. The CDR3 spells CASSFTPYEQYF. CDR3 DNA sequence: TGTGCCAGCAGCTTTACTCCCTACGAGCAGTACTTC. The full variable domain, its missing parts supplied by reference TRBV11-3 and TRBJ2-7, is EAGVVQSPRYKIIEKKQPVAFWCNPISGHNTLYWYLQNLGQGPELLIRYENEEAVDDSQLPKDRFSAERLKGVDSTLKIQPAELGDSAVYLCASSFTPYEQYFGPGTRLTVT.